The rows below give T cell receptor beta chains drawn from one sample of a study of a mutant IDH1 vaccine in newly diagnosed glioma. Their antigens are not known. Sequencing was performed with immunoSEQ multiplex PCR; in TCRdb, only in-frame clones are kept and a portion is missing. The sample shows fewer than 35,000 clones, about 70% of them seen only once. The sample in question was PBMCs, obtained from a glioma patient whose treatment included an IDH1 peptide vaccine. These receptors originate from a man aged 50-59 years with glioma. Both conserved end residues are part of each CDR3. D genes are given only for firm matches. The size of a clone is reported for some rows only, either as once, few or many, or as a class for expanded clones.

v_call	d_call	j_call	clone_size	cdr3_nt	cdr3_aa
TRBV27	NA	TRBJ1-5	NA	TGTGCCAGCAGTTTAACAGGTTCAAGGCCCCAGCATTTT	CASSLTGSRPQHF
TRBV5-1	TRBD1	TRBJ1-2	NA	TGCGCCAGTTTCCGCGGGGACAGCCATAAGGGGGGCTACACCTTC	CASFRGDSHKGGYTF
TRBV7-8	TRBD1	TRBJ2-7	once	TGTGCCAGCAGCTTAGCAACGTCACGGGGGACAGGACGCTACGAGCAGTACTTC	CASSLATSRGTGRYEQYF
TRBV19	NA	TRBJ2-6	NA	TGTGCCAGTAGTATAGTAGCTGGGGCCAACGTCCTGACTTTC	CASSIVAGANVLTF
TRBV7-9	TRBD2	TRBJ2-7	NA	TGTGCCAGCAGCCCCCGGATTAGCGGGGCCTACGAGCAGTACTTC	CASSPRISGAYEQYF
TRBV29-1	NA	TRBJ2-3	few	TGCAGCGTTGTGGGGGGGCTCACAGATACGCAGTATTTT	CSVVGGLTDTQYF
TRBV27	NA	TRBJ1-4	once	TGTGCCAGCAGTTTGAGGGGAACTGAAAAACTGTTTTTT	CASSLRGTEKLFF
TRBV4-1	NA	TRBJ1-1	NA	TGCGCCAGCAGCCCGATGAACTCTGAAGCTTTCTTT	CASSPMNSEAFF
TRBV13	NA	TRBJ2-5	NA	TGTGCCAGCAGCTCCGGGTCGACCCAGTACTTC	CASSSGSTQYF
TRBV19	NA	TRBJ1-1	once	TGTGCCAGTAGTATAGGGACCGTTCGTTTATTT	CASSIGTVRLF
TRBV9	NA	TRBJ1-6	NA	TGTGCCAGCAGCGCCGGAGCCCGGGGGGTAATCCCCCTCCACTTT	CASSAGARGVIPLHF
TRBV6-1	NA	TRBJ1-6	NA	TGTGCCAGCAGTGAACGGGACTCCTATAATTCACCCCTCCACTTT	CASSERDSYNSPLHF
TRBV5-4	NA	TRBJ1-2	NA	TGTGCCAGCAGCTTGGGAGAGTCGGACTATGGCTACACCTTC	CASSLGESDYGYTF
TRBV19	TRBD2	TRBJ2-5	NA	TGTGCCAGTAGTATATTGCTAGCGGGGATACAAGAGACCCAGTACTTC	CASSILLAGIQETQYF
TRBV11-2	NA	TRBJ2-7	NA	TGTGCCAGCAGCTTAGGAGTGCCGGGCTCGATCTCCTACGAGCAGTACTTC	CASSLGVPGSISYEQYF
TRBV28	NA	TRBJ2-6	NA	TGTGCCAGTCGACCCGCCGGAGCTCCAGGGGCCAACGTCCTGACTTTC	CASRPAGAPGANVLTF
TRBV2	NA	TRBJ2-5	NA	TGTGCCAGCTCGGGGGTGGGGGGAGAGACCCAGTACTTC	CASSGVGGETQYF
TRBV4-1	NA	TRBJ2-5	NA	TGCGCCAGCAGCCAACCCGGAGACCAAGAGACCCAGTACTTC	CASSQPGDQETQYF
TRBV7-2	TRBD1	TRBJ2-7	NA	TGTGCCAGCAGCTCCCAAGGGGGACAGGGGGCCTACGAGCAGTACTTC	CASSSQGGQGAYEQYF
TRBV5-1	NA	TRBJ1-1	few	TGCGCCAGCAGCTTGTTATCAGAATGGGCTTACGGGACGGGGGAAGCTTTCTTT	CASSLLSEWAYGTGEAFF
TRBV6-1	NA	TRBJ2-7	NA	TGTGCCAGCATCCCGGGACACCCTGCCTACGAGCAGTACTTC	CASIPGHPAYEQYF
TRBV6-6	TRBD2	TRBJ2-7	NA	TGTGCCACCGGACTAGCGGGAGACGAGCAGTACTTC	CATGLAGDEQYF
TRBV5-6	NA	TRBJ2-7	NA	TGTGCCAGCAGCTTGCTCGTGAACGAGCAGTACTTC	CASSLLVNEQYF
TRBV4-3	NA	TRBJ2-1	NA	TGCGCCAGCAGCCAAGATCTTGGTAGAGGGTTTAAGTTCTTC	CASSQDLGRGFKFF
TRBV19	NA	TRBJ2-3	NA	TGTGCCAGTACGGGGGAAGGACACCCTAGCACAGATACGCAGTATTTT	CASTGEGHPSTDTQYF
TRBV19	NA	TRBJ2-5	NA	TGTGCCAGTAGGAAGCGCGGAGGCCAAGAGACCCAGTACTTC	CASRKRGGQETQYF
TRBV18	NA	TRBJ2-7	once	TGTGCCAGCTCAGAGGGACAAGGGGACTCCTACGAGCAGTACTTC	CASSEGQGDSYEQYF
TRBV6-6	NA	TRBJ2-7	NA	TGTGCCAGCAGCACACAGGGCCACGAGCAGTACTTC	CASSTQGHEQYF